The clone carrying this T cell receptor beta chain is categorized as large (0.1 to 1%). This sample is part of a study of CXCR3 chemokines and chemotherapy response in bladder cancer. TCRdb reprocessed the PCR reads via MiXCR and lists one record per CDR3 protein. Among 8,600 or so distinct CDR3 sequences, 23% were seen once, and the ten largest hold 8.5% to 10%. The CDR3 has 11 residues. Per the germline V gene, CDR1 is MNHNY and CDR2 is SVGAGI (reference sequence). V shed 5 bases and J shed 5 bases, with 5 bases lying between them. The origin of this receptor is a human donor with bladder cancer that did not respond to neoadjuvant chemotherapy. Sample collection occurred from a patient whose treatment included neoadjuvant chemotherapy. The J gene is TRBJ2-3, the V gene TRBV6-6, with D unclear. This CDR3 is CASSPGDTQYF. The DNA for the CDR3 is TGTGCCAGCAGTCCAGGAGATACGCAGTATTTT.